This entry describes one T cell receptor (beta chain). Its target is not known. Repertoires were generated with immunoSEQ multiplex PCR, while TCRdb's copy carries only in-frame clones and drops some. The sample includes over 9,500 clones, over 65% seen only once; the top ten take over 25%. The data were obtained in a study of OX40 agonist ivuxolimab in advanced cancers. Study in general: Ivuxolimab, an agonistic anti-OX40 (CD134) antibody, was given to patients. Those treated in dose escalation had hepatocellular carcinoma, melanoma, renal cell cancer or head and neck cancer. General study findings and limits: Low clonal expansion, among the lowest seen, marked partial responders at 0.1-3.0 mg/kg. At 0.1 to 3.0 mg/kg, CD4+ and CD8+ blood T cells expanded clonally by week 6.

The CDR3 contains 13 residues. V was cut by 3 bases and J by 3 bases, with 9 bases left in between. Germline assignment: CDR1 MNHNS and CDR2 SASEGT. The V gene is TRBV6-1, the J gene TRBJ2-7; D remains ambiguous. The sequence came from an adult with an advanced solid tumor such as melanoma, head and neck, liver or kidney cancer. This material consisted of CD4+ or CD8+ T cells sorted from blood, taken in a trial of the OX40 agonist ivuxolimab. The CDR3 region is CASSDLGLYEQYF. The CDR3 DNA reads TGTGCCAGCAGTGACCTCGGGCTCTACGAGCAGTACTTC.